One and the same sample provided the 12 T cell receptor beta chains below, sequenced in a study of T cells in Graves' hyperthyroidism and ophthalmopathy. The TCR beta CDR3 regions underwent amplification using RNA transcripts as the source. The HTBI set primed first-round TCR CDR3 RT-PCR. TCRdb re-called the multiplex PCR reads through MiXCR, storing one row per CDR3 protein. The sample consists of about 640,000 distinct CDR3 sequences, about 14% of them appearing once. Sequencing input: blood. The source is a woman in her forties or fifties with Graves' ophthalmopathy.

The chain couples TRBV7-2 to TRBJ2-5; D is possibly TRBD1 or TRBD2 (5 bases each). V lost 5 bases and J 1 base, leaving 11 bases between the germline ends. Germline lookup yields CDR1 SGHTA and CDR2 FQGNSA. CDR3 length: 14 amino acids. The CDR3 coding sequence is TGTGCCAGCAGCCGACGGGACCTCCAAGAGACCCAGTACTTC. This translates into CASSRRDLQETQYF. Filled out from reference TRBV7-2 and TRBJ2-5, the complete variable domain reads GAGVSQSPSNKVTEKGKDVELRCDPISGHTALYWYRQSLGQGLEFLIYFQGNSAPDKSGLPSDRFSAERTGGSVSTLTIQRTQQEDSAVYLCASSRRDLQETQYFGPGTRLLVL.

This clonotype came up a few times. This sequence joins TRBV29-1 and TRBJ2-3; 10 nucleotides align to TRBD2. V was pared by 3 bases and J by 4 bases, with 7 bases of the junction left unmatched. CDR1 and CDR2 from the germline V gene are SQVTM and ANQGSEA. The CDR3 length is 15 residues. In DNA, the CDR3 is TGCAGCGTTGAGCTATTTAGCGGGAGGTCAGATACGCAGTATTTT. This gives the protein CSVELFSGRSDTQYF.

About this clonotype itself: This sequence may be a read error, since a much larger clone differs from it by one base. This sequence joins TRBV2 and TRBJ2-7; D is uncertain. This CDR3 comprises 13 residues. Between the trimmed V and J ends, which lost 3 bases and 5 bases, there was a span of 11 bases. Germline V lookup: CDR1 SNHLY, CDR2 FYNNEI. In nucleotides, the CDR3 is TGTGCCAGCAGTGAGGGTCACGATGACGAGCAGTACTTC. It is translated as CASSEGHDDEQYF.

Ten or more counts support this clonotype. CDR3 protein: CASSSSGGDTYEQYF. The CDR3, as DNA: TGTGCCAGCAGCTCTAGCGGGGGTGATACCTACGAGCAGTACTTC. This chain joins TRBV5-6 and TRBJ2-7; 10 bases line up with TRBD2. Germline assignment: CDR1 SGHDT and CDR2 YYEEEE. V was pared by 3 bases and J by 2 bases, with 5 bases of the junction left unmatched. This CDR3 is built from 15 residues.

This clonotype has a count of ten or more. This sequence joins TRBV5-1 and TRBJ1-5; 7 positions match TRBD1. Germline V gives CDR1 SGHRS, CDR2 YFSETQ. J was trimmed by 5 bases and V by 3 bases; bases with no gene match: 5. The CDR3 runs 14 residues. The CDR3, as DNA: TGCGCCAGCAGCTCAACAGGGGTCGATCAGCCCCAGCATTTT. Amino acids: CASSSTGVDQPQHF. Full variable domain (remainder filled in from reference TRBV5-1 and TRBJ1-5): KAGVTQTPRYLIKTRGQQVTLSCSPISGHRSVSWYQQTPGQGLQFLFEYFSETQRNKGNFPGRFSGRQFSNSRSEMNVSTLELGDSALYLCASSSTGVDQPQHFGDGTRLSIL.

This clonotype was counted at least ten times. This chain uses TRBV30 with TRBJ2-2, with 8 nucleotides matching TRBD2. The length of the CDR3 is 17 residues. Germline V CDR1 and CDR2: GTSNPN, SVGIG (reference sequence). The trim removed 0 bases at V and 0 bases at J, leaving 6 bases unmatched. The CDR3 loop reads CAWSVRAGASNTGELFF. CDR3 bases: TGTGCCTGGAGTGTTCGAGCGGGAGCATCGAACACCGGGGAGCTGTTTTTT.

Written as DNA, the CDR3 is TGTGCCAGCAGAGGGATTAGCGGGAGAGGGGAGCAGTACTTC. Translated, it gives CASRGISGRGEQYF. V gene TRBV3-1 combines with J gene TRBJ2-7; TRBD2 agrees at 9 bases. The CDR3 loop spans 14 amino acids. Germline CDR1 is LGHDT and CDR2 is YNNKEL (reference sequence). V was clipped by 6 bases and J by 7 bases; unmatched bases: 10.

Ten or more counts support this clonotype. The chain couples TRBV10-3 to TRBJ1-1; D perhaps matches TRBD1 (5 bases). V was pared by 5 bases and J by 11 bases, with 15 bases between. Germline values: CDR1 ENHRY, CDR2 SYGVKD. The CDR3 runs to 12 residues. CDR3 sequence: CAISHEGLRAFF. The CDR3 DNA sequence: TGTGCCATCAGTCACGAGGGACTTCGGGCTTTCTTT.

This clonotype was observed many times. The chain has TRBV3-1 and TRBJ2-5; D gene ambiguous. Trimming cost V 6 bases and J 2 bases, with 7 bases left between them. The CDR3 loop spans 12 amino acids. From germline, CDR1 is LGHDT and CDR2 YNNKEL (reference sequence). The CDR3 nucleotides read TGTGCCAGCAGTCGACCGCAAGAGACCCAGTACTTC. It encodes CASSRPQETQYF.

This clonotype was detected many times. CDR3 sequence (DNA): TGTGCCAGCAGTTTTTACGAGGGTTTGATGAACACTGAAGCTTTCTTT. Protein: CASSFYEGLMNTEAFF. This sequence joins TRBV28 and TRBJ1-1; D is ambiguous. V was cut by 3 bases and J by 0 bases, with 14 bases left in between. The germline V gene has CDR1 MDHEN and CDR2 SYDVKM. The CDR3 has 16 residues.

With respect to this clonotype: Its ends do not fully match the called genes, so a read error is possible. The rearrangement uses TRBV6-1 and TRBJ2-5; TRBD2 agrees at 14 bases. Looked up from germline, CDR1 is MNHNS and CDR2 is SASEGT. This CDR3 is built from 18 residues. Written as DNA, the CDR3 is TGTGCCAGCAGTGAAGCCGGGACTAGCGGGGGATCCCAAGGGACCCAGTACTTC. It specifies CASSEAGTSGGSQGTQYF.

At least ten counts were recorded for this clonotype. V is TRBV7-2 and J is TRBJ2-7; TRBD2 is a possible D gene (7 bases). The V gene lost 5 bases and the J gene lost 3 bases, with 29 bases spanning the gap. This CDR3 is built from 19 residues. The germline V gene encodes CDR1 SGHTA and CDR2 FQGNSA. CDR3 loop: CASSQGDVLGRGGFYEQYF. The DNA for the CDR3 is TGTGCCAGCAGCCAGGGTGATGTTTTGGGCAGGGGAGGGTTCTACGAGCAGTACTTC.